Sequencing of this T cell receptor (beta chain) was carried out in a study of TIL therapy for anti-PD-1-resistant metastatic lung cancer. Overall study results and limits: Many TIL product clones were absent from baseline tumor, suggesting clonal contraction.

A word on this clone: Its target is not known.

Germline lookup yields CDR1 LNHDA and CDR2 SQIVND (reference sequence). The CDR3 length is 15 residues. With 1 base removed from V and 8 bases from J, the gap between germline ends came to 14 bases. The immunoSEQ assay was v3. Survey-level samples got roughly 1.9 million read pairs; deep-level samples got about 5-6 million. Sequenced by immunoSEQ multiplex PCR; TCRdb stores in-frame clones only, minus some. The table has approximately 92,000 clones, about 71% seen once. As to time point: pre-treatment sample, taken before nivolumab and TIL therapy. Pleural nodules or supraclavicular lymph nodes made up most of the excised metastases sampled. Tumors were harvested before any PD-1/PD-L1 blockade.

The rearrangement uses TRBV19 and TRBJ1-4, with D unresolved. The material sequenced was tumor tissue, taken at baseline. This receptor was identified in a person between 25 and 79 years old with non-small cell lung cancer. As DNA, the CDR3 is TGTGCCAGTAGTATAGGGGGTCTGGTGAAGGAAAAACTGTTTTTT. This encodes CASSIGGLVKEKLFF. Full variable domain (remainder filled in from reference TRBV19 and TRBJ1-4): DGGITQSPKYLFRKEGQNVTLSCEQNLNHDAMYWYRQDPGQGLRLIYYSQIVNDFQKGDIAEGYSVSREKKESFPLTVTSAQKNPTAFYLCASSIGGLVKEKLFFGSGTQLSVL.